Listed here are 13 T cell receptor beta chains from one sample, sequenced in a study of lymphopenia after photon versus proton radiotherapy. The assay was immunoSEQ multiplex PCR, and TCRdb's table has in-frame clones only and misses some. The table includes 77,000 or so clones, around four fifths detected once. Source: peripheral blood, taken from a patient treated with proton-based radiotherapy. The receptors shown here come from a man aged 60 to 69 with pancreatic cancer.

This clone has just a few counts. CDR3 in amino acids: CASSAGTTGELFF. The CDR3 DNA follows: TGTGCCAGCAGCGCGGGGACGACCGGGGAGCTGTTTTTT. J is TRBJ2-2 and V is TRBV5-4, with a possible D match to TRBD2 (6 bases). Per germline, CDR1 SGHNT and CDR2 YYREEE (reference sequence). The CDR3 totals 13 residues. V was trimmed by 4 bases and J by 5 bases, leaving 9 bases between them.

This clone is a singleton in its sample. The genes are TRBV19 and TRBJ1-5; D unclear. V was shortened by 7 bases and J by 2 bases, with 15 bases between the two germline ends. The CDR3 totals 15 residues. Looked up from germline, CDR1 is LNHDA and CDR2 is SQIVND (reference sequence). In DNA form, the CDR3 reads TGTGCCAGTACCCCTGGAGGGATGGGCAATCAGCCCCAGCATTTT. Amino acids: CASTPGGMGNQPQHF.

This clone was counted once. The V gene is TRBV7-9, the J gene TRBJ2-2; D uncertain. The CDR3 covers 15 residues. Between the trimmed V and J ends, which lost 1 base and 3 bases, there was a span of 9 bases. Germline-derived CDR1 and CDR2 are SEHNR and FQNEAQ (reference sequence). CDR3 in amino acids: CASSLVAGYTGELFF. The CDR3 nucleotides are TGTGCCAGCAGCTTAGTGGCAGGCTACACCGGGGAGCTGTTTTTT.

The genes are TRBV4-2 and TRBJ2-7; D is possibly TRBD1 (5 bases). The CDR3 length is 14 residues. Trimming pared 1 base from V and 4 bases from J, leaving 11 bases between. Germline lookup yields CDR1 LGHNA and CDR2 YNFKEQ. The CDR3 here is CASSQGVQGYEQYF. In DNA, the CDR3 is TGTGCCAGCAGCCAAGGAGTCCAGGGATACGAGCAGTACTTC.

V gene TRBV5-1 combines with J gene TRBJ2-1; 7 bases align to TRBD1. J lost 5 bases, V lost 4 bases, and 9 bases had no gene match. Germline V gene lookup returns CDR1 SGHRS and CDR2 YFSETQ. CDR3 length: 15 amino acids. The CDR3 nucleotides read TGCGCCAGCAGCGCCTCGGGACAGCCCAACAATGAGCAGTTCTTC. Its translation: CASSASGQPNNEQFF.

Worth noting for this clone: One end of the junction does not line up with germline, which may come from a read error. The V and J genes are TRBV18 and TRBJ2-7, with TRBD1 matching 9 bases. The CDR3 totals 15 residues. Per the germline V gene, CDR1 is KGHSH and CDR2 is LQKENI. CDR3 protein: CASSPPGTGSSEQYF. Written as DNA, the CDR3 is TGTGCCAGCTCACCACCCGGGACAGGGTCCTCCGAGCAGTACTTC.

The chain joins TRBV5-1 to TRBJ2-7, with 8 bases matching TRBD2. V lost 0 bases, J lost 6 bases, and 8 bases stayed unmatched. This CDR3 comprises 15 residues. The germline CDR1 and CDR2 sequences are SGHRS and YFSETQ. The CDR3 nucleotides are TGCGCCAGCAGCTTGGTGGGTAGCGGGACGATCGAGCAGTACTTC. This gives the protein CASSLVGSGTIEQYF.

This chain joins TRBV6-1 and TRBJ2-7; 10 bases are shared with TRBD1. Germline CDR1 is MNHNS and CDR2 is SASEGT. V lost 5 bases, J lost 5 bases, and 3 bases stayed unmatched. The CDR3 has 13 amino acids. As DNA, the CDR3 is TGTGCCAGCAGTCCCGGGACAGGGGACGAGCAGTACTTC. Residues: CASSPGTGDEQYF.

V and J are TRBV28 and TRBJ1-5; 10 bases are shared with TRBD1. The V segment lost 6 bases and the J segment 2 bases; nucleotides outside the gene matches: 4. The CDR3 runs to 15 residues. Germline assignment: CDR1 MDHEN and CDR2 SYDVKM. CDR3 loop: CASSRGTGGNQPQHF. CDR3 nucleotides: TGTGCCAGCAGCCGAGGGACAGGGGGCAATCAGCCCCAGCATTTT.

This clone was counted a single time. The rearrangement joins TRBV7-9 to TRBJ1-1, with 8 nucleotides matching TRBD1. CDR3 size: 15 residues. CDR1 is SEHNR and CDR2 is FQNEAQ in the germline V gene (reference sequence). The trim removed 6 bases at V and 0 bases at J, leaving 6 bases unmatched. This CDR3 is CASRSDRGMNTEAFF. The CDR3 DNA is TGTGCCAGCAGGTCCGACAGGGGCATGAACACTGAAGCTTTCTTT. The full variable domain, completed using reference TRBV7-9 and TRBJ1-1, is DTGVSQNPRHKITKRGQNVTFRCDPISEHNRLYWYRQTLGQGPEFLTYFQNEAQLEKSRLLSDRFSAERPKGSFSTLEIQRTEQGDSAMYLCASRSDRGMNTEAFFGQGTRLTVV.

A remark on this clone: Additional DNA sequences in this sample encode the identical CDR3. The V gene is TRBV6-1, the J gene TRBJ1-5; the D is unclear. The CDR3 runs to 12 residues. The germline V gene encodes CDR1 MNHNS and CDR2 SASEGT. V lost 0 bases, J lost 7 bases, and 4 bases lay in between. The CDR3, as DNA: TGTGCCAGCAGTGAAGCCAGGCAGCCCCAGCATTTT. It codes for CASSEARQPQHF.

This clone was observed a few times. This chain joins TRBV28 and TRBJ2-1; D remains unclear. Germline V CDR1 and CDR2: MDHEN, SYDVKM. Trimming pared 5 bases from V and 6 bases from J, leaving 11 bases between. This CDR3 spans 13 amino acids. The chain's CDR3 is CASSQGRVNEQFF. In DNA, the CDR3 is TGTGCCAGCAGTCAAGGTCGGGTCAATGAGCAGTTCTTC.

In this sample, this clone is medium-sized (0.01 to 0.1%). The chain couples TRBV2 to TRBJ1-4, with 7 bases aligning to TRBD1. CDR1 is SNHLY, CDR2 FYNNEI, per germline. Trimming at V came to 4 bases and at J to 5 bases, leaving 7 bases not matched to a gene. CDR3 length: 15 amino acids. The CDR3 loop is CASSANRGSNEKLFF. DNA for the CDR3: TGTGCCAGCAGTGCCAACAGGGGCTCAAATGAAAAACTGTTTTTT. Full variable domain (rest looked up from reference TRBV2 and TRBJ1-4): EPEVTQTPSHQVTQMGQEVILRCVPISNHLYFYWYRQILGQKVEFLVSFYNNEISEKSEIFDDQFSVERPDGSNFTLKIRSTKLEDSAMYFCASSANRGSNEKLFFGSGTQLSVL.